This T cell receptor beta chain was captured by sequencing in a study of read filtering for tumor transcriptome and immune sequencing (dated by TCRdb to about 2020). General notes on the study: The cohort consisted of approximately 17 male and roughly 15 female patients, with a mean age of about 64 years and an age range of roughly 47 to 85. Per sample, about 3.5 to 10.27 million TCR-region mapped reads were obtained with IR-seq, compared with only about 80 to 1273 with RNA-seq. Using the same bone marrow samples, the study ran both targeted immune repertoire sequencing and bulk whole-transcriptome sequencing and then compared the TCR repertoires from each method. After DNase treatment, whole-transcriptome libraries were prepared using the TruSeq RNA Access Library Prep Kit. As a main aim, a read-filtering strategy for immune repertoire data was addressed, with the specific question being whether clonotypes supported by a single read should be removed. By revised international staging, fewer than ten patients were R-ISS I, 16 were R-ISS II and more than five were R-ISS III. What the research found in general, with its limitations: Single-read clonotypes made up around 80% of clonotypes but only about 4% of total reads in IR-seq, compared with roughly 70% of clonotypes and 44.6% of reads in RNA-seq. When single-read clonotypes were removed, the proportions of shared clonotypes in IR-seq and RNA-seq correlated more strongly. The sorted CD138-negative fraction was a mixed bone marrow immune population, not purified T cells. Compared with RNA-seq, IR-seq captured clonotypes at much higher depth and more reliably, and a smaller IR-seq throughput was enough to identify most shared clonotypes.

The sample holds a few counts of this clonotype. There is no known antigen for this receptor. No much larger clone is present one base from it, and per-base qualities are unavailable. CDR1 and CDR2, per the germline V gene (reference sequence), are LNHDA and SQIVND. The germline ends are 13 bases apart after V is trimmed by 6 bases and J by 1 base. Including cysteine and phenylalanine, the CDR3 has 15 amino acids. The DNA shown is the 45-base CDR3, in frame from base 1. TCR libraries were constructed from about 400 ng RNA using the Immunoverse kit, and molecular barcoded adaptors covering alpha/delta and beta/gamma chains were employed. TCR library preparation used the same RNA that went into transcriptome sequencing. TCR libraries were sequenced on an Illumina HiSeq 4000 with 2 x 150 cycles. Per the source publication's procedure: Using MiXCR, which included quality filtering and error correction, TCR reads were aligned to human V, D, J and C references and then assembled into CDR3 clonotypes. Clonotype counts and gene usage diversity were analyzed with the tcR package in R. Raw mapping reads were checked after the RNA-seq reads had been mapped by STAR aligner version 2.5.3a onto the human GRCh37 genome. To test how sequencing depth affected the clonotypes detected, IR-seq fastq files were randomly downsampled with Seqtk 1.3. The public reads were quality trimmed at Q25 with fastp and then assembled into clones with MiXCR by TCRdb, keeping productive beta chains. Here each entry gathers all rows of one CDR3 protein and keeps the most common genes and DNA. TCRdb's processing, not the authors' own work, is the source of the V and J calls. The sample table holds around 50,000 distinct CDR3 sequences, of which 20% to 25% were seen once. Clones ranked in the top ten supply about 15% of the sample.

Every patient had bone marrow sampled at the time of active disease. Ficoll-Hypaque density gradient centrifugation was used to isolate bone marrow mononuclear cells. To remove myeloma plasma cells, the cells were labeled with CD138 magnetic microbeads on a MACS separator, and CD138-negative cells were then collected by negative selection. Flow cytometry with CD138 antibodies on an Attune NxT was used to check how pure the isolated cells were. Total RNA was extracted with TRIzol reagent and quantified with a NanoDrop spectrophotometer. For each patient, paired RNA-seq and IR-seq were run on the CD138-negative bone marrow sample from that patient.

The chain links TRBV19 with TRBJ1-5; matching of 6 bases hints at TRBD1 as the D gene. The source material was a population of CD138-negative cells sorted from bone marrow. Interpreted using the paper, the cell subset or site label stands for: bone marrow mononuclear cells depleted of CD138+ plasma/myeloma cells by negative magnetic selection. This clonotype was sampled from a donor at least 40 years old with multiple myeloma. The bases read TGTGCCAGTAGCCCAGTGACAGGCAGCAATCAGCCCCAGCATTTT. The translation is CASSPVTGSNQPQHF. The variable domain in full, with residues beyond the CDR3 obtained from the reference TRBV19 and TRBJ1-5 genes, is DGGITQSPKYLFRKEGQNVTLSCEQNLNHDAMYWYRQDPGQGLRLIYYSQIVNDFQKGDIAEGYSVSREKKESFPLTVTSAQKNPTAFYLCASSPVTGSNQPQHFGDGTRLSIL.